This T cell receptor beta chain was identified during a study of beta chain features in type 1 diabetes. What was sequenced were expressed TCRB transcripts, since all of the isolated RNA had been reverse transcribed. This table comes from immunoSEQ multiplex PCR, and its TCRdb copy is limited to in-frame clones, with some not included. The data hold about 360,000 clones, with about 12% observed a single time. Without exception, sorted populations had purity beyond 98%. Whole-study results and caveats: Across all four CD4+ subsets, people with type 1 diabetes showed modestly shorter TCRB CDR3s.

On this clone itself: The antigen is undetermined.

This sequence originates from a man aged 18-30 years in good health. The sample taken for sequencing was naive CD4+ T cells from blood.

The DNA of the CDR3 is TGTGCCAGCGGGTCTGGGGACACCTACGAGCAGTACTTC. The encoded protein is CASGSGDTYEQYF. The chain couples TRBV27 to TRBJ2-7, with D perhaps TRBD1 (6 bases). CDR1 and CDR2 (germline): MNHEY, SMNVEV (reference sequence). The CDR3 extends over 13 amino acids. With 8 bases removed from V and 2 bases from J, the gap between germline ends came to 13 bases.